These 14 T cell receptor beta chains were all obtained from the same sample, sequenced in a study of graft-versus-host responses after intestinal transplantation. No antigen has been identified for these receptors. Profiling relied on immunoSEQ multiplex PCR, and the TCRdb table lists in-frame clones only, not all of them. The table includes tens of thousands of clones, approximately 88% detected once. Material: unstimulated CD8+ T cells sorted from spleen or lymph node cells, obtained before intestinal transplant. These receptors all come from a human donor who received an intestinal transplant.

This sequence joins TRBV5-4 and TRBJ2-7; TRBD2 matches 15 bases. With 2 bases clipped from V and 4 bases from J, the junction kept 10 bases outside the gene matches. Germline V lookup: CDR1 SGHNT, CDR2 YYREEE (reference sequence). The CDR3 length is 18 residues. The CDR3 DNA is TGTGCCAGCAGCTTCTCCGGGACTAGCGGGGGGCCCCCGTACGAGCAGTACTTC. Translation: CASSFSGTSGGPPYEQYF. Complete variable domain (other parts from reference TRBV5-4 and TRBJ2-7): ETGVTQSPTHLIKTRGQQVTLRCSSQSGHNTVSWYQQALGQGPQFIFQYYREEENGRGNFPPRFSGLQFPNYSSELNVNALELDDSALYLCASSFSGTSGGPPYEQYFGPGTRLTVT.

The CDR3 here is CASSWSGPSSYEQYF. In DNA form, the CDR3 reads TGTGCCAGCAGTTGGTCAGGCCCGAGCTCCTACGAGCAGTACTTC. The gene calls are TRBV27 and TRBJ2-7; D remains ambiguous. V was shortened by 4 bases and J by 0 bases, with 13 bases between the two germline ends. Germline lookup yields CDR1 MNHEY and CDR2 SMNVEV (reference sequence). The CDR3 loop spans 15 amino acids.

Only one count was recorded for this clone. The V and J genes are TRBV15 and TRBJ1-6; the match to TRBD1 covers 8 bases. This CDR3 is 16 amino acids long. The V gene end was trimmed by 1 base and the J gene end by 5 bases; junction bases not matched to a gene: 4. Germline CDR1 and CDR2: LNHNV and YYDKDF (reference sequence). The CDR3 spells CATSRGWTGNNSPLHF. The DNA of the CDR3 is TGTGCCACCAGCAGAGGTTGGACAGGGAATAATTCACCCCTCCACTTT.

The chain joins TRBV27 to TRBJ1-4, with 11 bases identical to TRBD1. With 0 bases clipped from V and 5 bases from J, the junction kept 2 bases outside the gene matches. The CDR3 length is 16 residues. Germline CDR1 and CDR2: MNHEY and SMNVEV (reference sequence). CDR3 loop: CASSLSGQGANEKLFF. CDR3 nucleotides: TGTGCCAGCAGTTTATCTGGACAGGGGGCGAATGAAAAACTGTTTTTT.

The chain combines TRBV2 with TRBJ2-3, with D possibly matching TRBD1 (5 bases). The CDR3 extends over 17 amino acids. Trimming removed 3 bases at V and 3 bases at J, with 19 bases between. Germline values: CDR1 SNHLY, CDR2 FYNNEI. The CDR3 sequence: CASSDLGKGMRTDTQYF. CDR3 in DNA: TGTGCCAGCAGTGACCTGGGGAAGGGGATGAGGACAGATACGCAGTATTTT.

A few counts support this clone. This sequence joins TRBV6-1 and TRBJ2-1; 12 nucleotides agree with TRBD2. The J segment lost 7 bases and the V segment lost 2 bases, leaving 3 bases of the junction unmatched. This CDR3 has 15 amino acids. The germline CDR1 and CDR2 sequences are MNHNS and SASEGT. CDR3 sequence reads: CASSETSGGPNEQFF. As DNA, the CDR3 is TGTGCCAGCAGTGAAACTAGCGGGGGGCCTAATGAGCAGTTCTTC.

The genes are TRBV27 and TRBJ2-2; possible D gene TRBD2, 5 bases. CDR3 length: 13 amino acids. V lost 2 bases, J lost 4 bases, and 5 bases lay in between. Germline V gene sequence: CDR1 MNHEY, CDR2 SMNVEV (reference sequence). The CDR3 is CASSLGSTGELFF. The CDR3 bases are TGTGCCAGCAGTTTAGGGAGCACCGGGGAGCTGTTTTTT.

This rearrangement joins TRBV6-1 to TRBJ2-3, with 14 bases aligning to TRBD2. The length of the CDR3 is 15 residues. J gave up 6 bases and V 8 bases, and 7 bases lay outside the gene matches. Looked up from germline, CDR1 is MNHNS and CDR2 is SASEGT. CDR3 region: CASRRLAGGMDTQYF. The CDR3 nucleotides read TGTGCCAGCCGGCGACTAGCGGGAGGGATGGATACGCAGTATTTT.

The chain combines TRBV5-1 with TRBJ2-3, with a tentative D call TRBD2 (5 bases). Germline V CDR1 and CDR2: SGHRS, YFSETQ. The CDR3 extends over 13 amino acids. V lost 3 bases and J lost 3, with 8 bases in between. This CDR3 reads CASSSRETDTQYF. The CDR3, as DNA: TGCGCCAGCAGCTCGAGGGAGACAGATACGCAGTATTTT.

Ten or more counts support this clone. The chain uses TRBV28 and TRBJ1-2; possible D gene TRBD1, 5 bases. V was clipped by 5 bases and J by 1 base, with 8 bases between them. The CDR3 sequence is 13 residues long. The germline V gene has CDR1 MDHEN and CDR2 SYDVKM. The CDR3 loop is CASSPDSNYGYTF. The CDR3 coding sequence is TGTGCCAGCAGTCCCGACAGTAACTATGGCTACACCTTC.

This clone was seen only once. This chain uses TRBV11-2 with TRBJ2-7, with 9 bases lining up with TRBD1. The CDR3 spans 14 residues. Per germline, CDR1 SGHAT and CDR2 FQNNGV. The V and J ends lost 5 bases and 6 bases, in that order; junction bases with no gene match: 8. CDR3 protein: CASSLGQGLSEQYF. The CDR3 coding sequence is TGTGCCAGCAGCCTGGGACAGGGCTTGAGCGAGCAGTACTTC.

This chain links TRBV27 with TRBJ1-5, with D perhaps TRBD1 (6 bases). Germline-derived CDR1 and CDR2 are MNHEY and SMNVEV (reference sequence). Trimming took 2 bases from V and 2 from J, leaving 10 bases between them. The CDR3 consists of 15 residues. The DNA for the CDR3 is TGTGCCAGCAGTTTACTTGGGGGCGGCAATCAGCCCCAGCATTTT. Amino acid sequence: CASSLLGGGNQPQHF.

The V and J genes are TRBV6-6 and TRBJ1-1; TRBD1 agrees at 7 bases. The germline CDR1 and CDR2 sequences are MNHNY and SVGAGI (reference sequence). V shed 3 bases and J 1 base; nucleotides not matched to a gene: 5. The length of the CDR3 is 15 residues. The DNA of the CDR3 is TGTGCCAGCAGTTATAACAGGGGAAGGAACACTGAAGCTTTCTTT. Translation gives CASSYNRGRNTEAFF.

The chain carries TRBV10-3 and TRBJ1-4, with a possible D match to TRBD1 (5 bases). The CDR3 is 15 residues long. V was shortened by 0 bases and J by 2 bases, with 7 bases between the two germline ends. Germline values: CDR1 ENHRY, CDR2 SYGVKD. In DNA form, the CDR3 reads TGTGCCATCAGTGAGTCGGCAGGGACTAATGAAAAACTGTTTTTT. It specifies CAISESAGTNEKLFF.